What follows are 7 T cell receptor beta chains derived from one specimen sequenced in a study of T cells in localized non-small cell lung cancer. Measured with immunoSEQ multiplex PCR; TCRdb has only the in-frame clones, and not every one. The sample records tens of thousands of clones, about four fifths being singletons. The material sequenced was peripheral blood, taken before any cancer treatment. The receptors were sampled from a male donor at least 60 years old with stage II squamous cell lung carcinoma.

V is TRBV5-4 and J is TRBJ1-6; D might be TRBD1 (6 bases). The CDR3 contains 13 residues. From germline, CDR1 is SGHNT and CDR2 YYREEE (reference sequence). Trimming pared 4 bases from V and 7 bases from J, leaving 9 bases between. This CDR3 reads CASSGTQNSPLHF. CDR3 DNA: TGTGCCAGCAGCGGGACACAGAATTCACCCCTCCACTTT.

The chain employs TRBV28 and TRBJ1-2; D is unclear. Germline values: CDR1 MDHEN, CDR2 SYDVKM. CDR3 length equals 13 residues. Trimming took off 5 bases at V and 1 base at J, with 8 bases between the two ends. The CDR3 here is CASSPTFNYGYTF. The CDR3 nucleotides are TGTGCCAGCAGTCCGACATTTAACTATGGCTACACCTTC.

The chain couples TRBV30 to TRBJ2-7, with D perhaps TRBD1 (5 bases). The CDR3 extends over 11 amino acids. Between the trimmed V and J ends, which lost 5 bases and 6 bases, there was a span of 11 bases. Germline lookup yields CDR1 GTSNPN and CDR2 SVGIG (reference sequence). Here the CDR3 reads CAWGWGGEQYF. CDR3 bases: TGTGCCTGGGGGTGGGGCGGCGAGCAGTACTTC.

The CDR3 loop is CATSGVSGNSPLHF. The CDR3 DNA follows: TGTGCCACCTCAGGGGTATCGGGTAATTCACCCCTCCACTTT. The chain uses TRBV27 and TRBJ1-6, with TRBD1 as a possible D gene (6 bases). V lost 10 bases, J lost 6 bases, and 16 bases lay in between. The CDR3 loop spans 14 amino acids. CDR1 and CDR2 (germline): MNHEY, SMNVEV (reference sequence).

For the CDR3, the DNA is TGTGCCAGCAACCCGGGGACAGCCTTTGGGGTAGCTTTCTTT. Protein product: CASNPGTAFGVAFF. J is TRBJ1-1 and V is TRBV2; 7 bases map to TRBD1. Germline loops: CDR1 SNHLY, CDR2 FYNNEI. The J segment lost 10 bases and the V segment lost 7 bases, leaving 15 bases of the junction unmatched. The CDR3 contains 14 residues.

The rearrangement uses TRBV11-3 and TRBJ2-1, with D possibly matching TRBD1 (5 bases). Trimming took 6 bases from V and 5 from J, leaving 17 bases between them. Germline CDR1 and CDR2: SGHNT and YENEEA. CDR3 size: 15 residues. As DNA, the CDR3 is TGTGCCAGCAGGGGCACTGGGGCCCGCAACAATGAGCAGTTCTTC. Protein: CASRGTGARNNEQFF.

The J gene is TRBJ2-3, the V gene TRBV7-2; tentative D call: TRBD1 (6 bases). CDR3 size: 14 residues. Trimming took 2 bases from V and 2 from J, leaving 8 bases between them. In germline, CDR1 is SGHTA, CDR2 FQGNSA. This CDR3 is CASSLTGFTDTQYF. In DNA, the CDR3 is TGTGCCAGCAGCTTAACAGGGTTCACAGATACGCAGTATTTT.